This T cell receptor beta chain comes out of a study of shared clonotypes between healthy human individuals. Sequencing was performed with immunoSEQ multiplex PCR; in TCRdb, only in-frame clones are kept and a portion is missing. The data contain 170,000 or so clones, about 68% of them singletons. V was clipped by 6 bases and J by 3 bases, with 12 bases between them. In germline, CDR1 is SGHRS, CDR2 YFSETQ. The CDR3 is made up of 14 amino acids. This clone appeared a few times. V is TRBV5-1 and J is TRBJ2-2; no reliable D call. Sequencing was done on a sample of memory CD4+ T cells sorted from blood. Subset indicated: CD45RA-negative fraction. This sequence originates from a man aged 25 to 45 in good health. DNA for the CDR3: TGCGCCAGCACCCAGCAGGACCACACCGGGGAGCTGTTTTTT. Translation: CASTQQDHTGELFF.